Sequencing of this T cell receptor beta chain was carried out in a study of T cell responses to AZD1222 COVID-19 vaccine. Method: immunoSEQ multiplex PCR; TCRdb's copy keeps in-frame clones and lacks some. Altogether about 100,000 clones are present, approximately 89% being singletons, with the ten largest covering 3.5% to 4.5%. Study observations and caveats: Two AZD1222 administrations were followed by greater Spike-specific TCR breadth and depth. Close to half of spike-specific TCRs reportedly recognize unmutated variant regions.

Comments on this clone: Its antigen is unidentified.

With V trimmed by 10 bases and J by 4 bases, 2 bases remained unmatched. The CDR3 contains 12 residues. This receptor was identified in an adult in good health. The chain is built from TRBV12-3 or TRBV12-4 and TRBJ1-3; TRBD1 agrees at 9 bases. The material was peripheral blood, obtained on day 0 of MenACWY control vaccination. The CDR3 sequence is CATGQGGNTIYF. CDR3 nucleotide sequence: TGTGCCACGGGACAGGGCGGAAACACCATATATTTT.